This TCR beta chain was recorded in a study of neurological immune-mediated disorders. This clonotype occurred many times. TCRdb reprocessed the 5' RACE reads with MiXCR, giving one entry per CDR3 protein. The sample has about 30,000 distinct CDR3 sequences, approximately 5% seen once. The sequencing input was CD4+ T cells from blood. The receptor was derived from a woman aged 50 to 60 in good health.

The CDR3 sequence is CAIRRAGTNTGELFF. The DNA of the CDR3 is TGTGCCATCAGGAGGGCCGGTACGAACACCGGGGAGCTGTTTTTT. The genes are TRBV10-3 and TRBJ2-2, with D possibly TRBD2 on 5 matching bases. Trimming left V 6 bases short and J 0 bases short, with 11 bases between. The CDR3 has 15 amino acids. Germline V lookup: CDR1 ENHRY, CDR2 SYGVKD.